This T cell receptor beta chain was observed in a study of T cell repertoires in cytomegalovirus infection. Study context: Indications came from public TCR beta signatures; they pointed to CMV infection and to a matching HLA type. Overall study findings and caveats: Cumulative public TCR beta family frequency identified CMV carriers with the relevant HLA. Ex vivo, HLA-C-restricted CMV-specific TCR beta clonotypes prevailed over the rest of the response.

This clonotype was observed at least ten times. Its cognate antigen is unknown. V lost 3 bases, J lost 2 bases, and 11 bases lay in between. The CDR3 consists of 14 residues. Germline V lookup: CDR1 MDHEN, CDR2 SYDVKM. TCRdb re-called the reads with MiXCR, one entry per CDR3 protein. The table shows 500,000 to 600,000 distinct CDR3 sequences, with about 17% occurring only once. The clonotype was recovered from a human donor in good health (CMV status not recorded). Some clones in this sample may be carry-over from other donors' samples. The specimen was CD8+ T cells from PBMCs. The chain recombines TRBV28 with TRBJ2-7; D remains unclear. This CDR3 is CASSLNPRTYEQYF. In DNA, the CDR3 is TGTGCCAGCAGTTTGAACCCCCGAACCTACGAGCAGTACTTC.